Given below is one T cell receptor beta chain in context. Repertoires were generated with immunoSEQ multiplex PCR, while TCRdb's copy carries only in-frame clones and drops some. The table includes approximately 94,000 clones, roughly 84% detected once. This record belongs to a study of control samples from healthy donors and cancer patients. The germline gives CDR1 SGDLS, CDR2 YYNGEE. The V segment lost 5 bases and the J segment 8 bases; nucleotides outside the gene matches: 11. The CDR3 length is 14 residues. The chain is built from TRBV9 and TRBJ2-3, with 7 nucleotides matching TRBD2. The sequenced sample consisted of blood. This sequence originates from a woman in her fifties or sixties in good health. This CDR3 reads CASSADSWTSTQYF. CDR3 in DNA: TGTGCCAGCAGTGCCGACTCTTGGACTAGTACGCAGTATTTT.